This T cell receptor (beta chain) was sequenced for a study of blood T cells in healthy people across ages (dated by TCRdb to the mid-2010s). The study in broad terms: In model experiments, roughly one uniquely barcoded TCR beta cDNA molecule per two T cells was captured by template switching. Age-related changes in TCR beta repertoire diversity were measured in the study by deep sequencing normalized with unique cDNA molecular identifiers. Four age groups were formed from the donors: young (average approximately 15 years), middle-aged (around 41), aged (roughly 58) and long-lived (more than 75). To avoid experimental bias, donors of different ages were spread randomly across the sequencing lanes. Two additional independent replicas of 1 million unique cDNA reads from the same blood draw were analyzed for two donors (one aged 18 to 30 and one aged 80 or older).

Broader findings and caveats from the paper: Observed TCR beta diversity per million T cells fell roughly linearly with age, and a significant reduction was already apparent by age roughly 40. Because profiling used bulk unsorted PBMCs, naive and antigen-experienced compartments could not be compared conclusively. The CMV infection status of donors was not known, potentially confounding age-related changes in expanded clonotypes. Compared with the aged group, the long-lived group had more naive CD4+ T cells, fewer expanded clones and increased TCR diversity, suggesting age selection. A strong correlation was found between observed TCR beta diversity and the percentage of naive T cells measured by flow cytometry. Estimates of total diversity based on one million sequenced T cells were considered lower bounds and underestimates.

Libraries were built with 5' RACE. The sequencing machine was an Illumina HiSeq 2500. A second PCR of about 6 to 11 cycles was run with a J-beta primer mix and a sample-barcoded 5' primer. A unique molecular identifier was introduced onto each TCR beta cDNA molecule by a template-switch 5' adaptor carrying 12 random nucleotides. Each sample yielded at least 3 million CDR3-containing paired-end reads. All of the RNA was converted into first-strand cDNA using the Mint cDNA synthesis kit, with a TRBC-specific oligonucleotide serving as the primer. After uracil-DNA glycosylase treatment, a first 18-cycle PCR used universal primers M1SS and BC2_uni_R on all cDNA. The authors processed their data as follows. For normalization, 1 million high-quality reads, each with a distinct molecular identifier, were randomly selected from each sample. Reads with shared molecular identifiers were discarded instead of being binned into consensus sequences. MiTCR, with a Q25 quality threshold and the strictest error-elimination algorithm, was used for CDR3 identification, clonotype clustering and error correction. Lower-bound total TCR beta diversity was estimated with a nonparametric unseen species model using Euler transformation. TCRdb reprocessing: public reads trimmed at Q25 with fastp, clones called with MiXCR, in-frame beta chains kept. Rows merge per CDR3 protein into single entries with the most common DNA and genes. TCRdb's processing, not the authors' own work, is the source of the V and J calls. This sample gives 600,000 or so distinct CDR3 sequences in total; roughly 30% of them show up just once. 15% to 18% of the sample comes from the top ten.

In its sample, this clonotype was seen a few times. What antigen it recognizes has not been identified. No base qualities exist here, and no much larger clone lies one base off it. The donors were about 40 Caucasian individuals from Russia, aged roughly 6 to 100 years, who were systemically healthy. About 10 milliliters of peripheral blood were collected from each donor into EDTA-treated Vacutainer tubes. Ficoll-Paque density-gradient centrifugation was used to isolate PBMCs, with at least 6.5 million per sample. Trizol reagent was used to extract total RNA from the PBMCs, yielding at least 6 micrograms per sample. For every donor, an aliquot of PBMCs went through flow cytometry to measure the percentages of naive CD45RAhigh/CD27high T cells. The CDR3 covers 13 residues, taking in both the cysteine and the phenylalanine. This entry keeps only the CDR3 DNA: 39 bases, framed from base 1. V and J lose 5 bases and 4 bases, and a span of 11 bases separates them. CDR1 and CDR2 were assigned from the germline V gene as SGHAT and FQNNGV.

The receptor was derived from an elderly woman in good health. Material: blood. The chain is assembled from TRBV11-2 and TRBJ1-2; TRBD1 could be the D gene, as 6 bases match. The DNA is TGTGCCAGCAGCACTACACAGGGCTATGGCTACACCTTC. Its protein reads: CASSTTQGYGYTF.